This T cell receptor beta chain was obtained from a study of TIL therapy for anti-PD-1-resistant metastatic lung cancer. Study context: Patients had a median age of almost 55 years (range about 35-80). Overall study results and limits: Treatment-naive, never-smoker and oncogene-addicted patients were overrepresented in this highly selected cohort.

Time point reported: pre-treatment sample, taken before nivolumab and TIL therapy. The libraries were made with immunoSEQ v3. Only in-frame clones appear in the TCRdb table, and some are missing; sequencing was by immunoSEQ multiplex PCR. The sample lists 20,000 to 25,000 clones, more than 60% occurring once. Regarding this clone: Its antigen is not identified.

This CDR3 contains 15 residues. The clonotype was recovered from a person aged 25-85 years with non-small cell lung cancer. The source material was blood, sampled at baseline. The chain employs TRBV21-1 and TRBJ2-7; TRBD1 was called by the table and not checked on the DNA. TRBV21-1 constitutes a pseudogene. This CDR3 is CASSKKAHRRHEQYF. The CDR3 nucleotides read TGTGCCAGCAGCAAAAAAGCACACAGGCGGCACGAGCAGTACTTC.